Shown below are 23 T cell receptor beta chains from a single sample sequenced in a study of blood T cell repertoires in COVID-19. Clones were read by immunoSEQ multiplex PCR, and TCRdb kept only the in-frame ones, dropping some. The table lists a few hundred thousand clones, more than 70% of them singletons. The source material was peripheral blood. These receptor sequences come from a man between 50 and 59 years old with active or convalescent COVID-19.

The chain carries TRBV7-6 and TRBJ2-2; the match to TRBD2 covers 16 bases. The CDR3 sequence is 17 residues long. Trimming cost V 5 bases and J 3 bases; bases outside gene matches: 3. Germline V gene sequence: CDR1 SGHVS, CDR2 FNYEAQ. Here the CDR3 DNA reads TGTGCCAGCAGCGAGGGACTAGCGGGGGGGCACACCGGGGAGCTGTTTTTT. Translating gives CASSEGLAGGHTGELFF.

V gene TRBV6-1 combines with J gene TRBJ2-7; TRBD1 aligns across 7 bases. The germline CDR1 and CDR2 sequences are MNHNS and SASEGT. The trim removed 10 bases at V and 3 bases at J, leaving 12 bases unmatched. The CDR3 length is 14 residues. CDR3 sequence (DNA): TGTGCCACCAACAACAGACAGGGCAGCTACGAGCAGTACTTC. Encoded protein: CATNNRQGSYEQYF.

CDR3 nucleotide sequence: TGCGCCAGCAGCTTGGATGGGAGGCGCACCGGGGAGCTGTTTTTT. Amino acids: CASSLDGRRTGELFF. J is TRBJ2-2 and V is TRBV5-1, with D tentatively TRBD2 (6 bases). The V and J ends lost 0 bases and 4 bases respectively, with 10 bases between them. The CDR3 is 15 amino acids. Germline lookup yields CDR1 SGHRS and CDR2 YFSETQ. Complete variable domain (other parts from reference TRBV5-1 and TRBJ2-2): KAGVTQTPRYLIKTRGQQVTLSCSPISGHRSVSWYQQTPGQGLQFLFEYFSETQRNKGNFPGRFSGRQFSNSRSEMNVSTLELGDSALYLCASSLDGRRTGELFFGEGSRLTVL.

The J gene is TRBJ1-2, the V gene TRBV28; TRBD1 is a possible D gene (5 bases). The CDR3 spans 15 residues. Deletions cut 5 bases from V and 2 bases from J, with 15 bases between. Germline CDR1 MDHEN, CDR2 SYDVKM. The CDR3 DNA reads TGTGCCAGCAGTGCCACCTCGGGGGGGAACTATGGCTACACCTTC. This codes for CASSATSGGNYGYTF.

J is TRBJ2-7 and V is TRBV3-1 (or the pseudogene TRBV3-2); TRBD2 agrees at 7 bases. The CDR3 runs to 15 residues. From germline, CDR1 is LGHDT and CDR2 YNNKEL (reference sequence). V was clipped by 0 bases and J by 7 bases; unmatched bases: 9. The CDR3, as DNA: TGTGCCAGCAGCCAAGATTCAAGACTAGCAGGGGAGCAGTACTTC. This encodes CASSQDSRLAGEQYF.

The chain has TRBV4-2 and TRBJ2-3; TRBD2 matches 9 bases. The CDR3 covers 16 residues. Germline CDR1 is LGHNA and CDR2 is YNFKEQ. J was trimmed by 3 bases and V by 0 bases; bases with no gene match: 4. The CDR3 DNA reads TGTGCCAGCAGCCAAGAAATGGCGGGGGGGACAGATACGCAGTATTTT. Translated, it gives CASSQEMAGGTDTQYF.

The CDR3 reads CASSAGQGAEAFF. The CDR3 DNA reads as TGTGCCAGTAGTGCGGGACAGGGGGCTGAAGCTTTCTTT. The J gene is TRBJ1-1, the V gene TRBV19; TRBD1 agrees at 11 bases. The CDR3 covers 13 residues. V gave up 5 bases and J gave up 6 bases; unmatched junction bases: 2. Germline lookup yields CDR1 LNHDA and CDR2 SQIVND (reference sequence).

This clone showed up just a few times. The CDR3 region has the DNA TGTGCCAGCAGCCAACCCGGGGGGGGCACTGAAGCTTTCTTT. It codes for CASSQPGGGTEAFF. The rearrangement uses TRBV3-1 (or the pseudogene TRBV3-2) and TRBJ1-1; a possible D gene is TRBD1 (5 bases). V gave up 2 bases and J gave up 4 bases, with 11 bases separating them. The germline gives CDR1 LGHDT, CDR2 YNNKEL (reference sequence). The CDR3 runs to 14 residues.

The chain joins TRBV5-1 to TRBJ2-7, with 7 bases aligning to TRBD1. From germline, CDR1 is SGHRS and CDR2 YFSETQ. Losses at the gene ends were 3 bases for V and 1 base for J; bases not matched to a gene: 1. CDR3 length: 13 amino acids. DNA for the CDR3: TGCGCCAGCAGCTGGGGACAGTCCTACGAGCAGTACTTC. Protein sequence: CASSWGQSYEQYF.

The V call is TRBV7-2, the J call TRBJ1-3, with 9 bases that match TRBD1. CDR1 and CDR2 from the germline V gene are SGHTA and FQGNSA. J lost 8 bases, V lost 11 bases, and 10 bases had no gene match. This CDR3 is 13 amino acids long. CDR3: CAVSADRGYTIYF. The CDR3 nucleotides are TGTGCCGTATCCGCGGACAGGGGCTACACCATATATTTT.

The chain is built from TRBV3-1 (or the pseudogene TRBV3-2) and TRBJ2-2, with 15 bases that match TRBD2. CDR3 length: 17 amino acids. The germline V gene encodes CDR1 LGHDT and CDR2 YNNKEL (reference sequence). J lost 3 bases, V lost 4 bases, and 3 bases had no gene match. CDR3 protein: CASSRGLAGGYTGELFF. CDR3 DNA: TGTGCCAGCAGCCGGGGACTAGCGGGGGGTTACACCGGGGAGCTGTTTTTT.

This chain joins TRBV20-1 and TRBJ2-2; D gene ambiguous. Trimming cost V 3 bases and J 4 bases, with 9 bases left between them. The CDR3 has 13 amino acids. Germline V gene data show CDR1 as DFQATT and CDR2 as SNEGSKA (reference sequence). This CDR3 is CSASWASTGELFF. The DNA for the CDR3 is TGCAGTGCTAGTTGGGCGAGCACCGGGGAGCTGTTTTTT.

V is TRBV29-1 and J is TRBJ1-2; no clear D gene. CDR3 size: 15 residues. V was clipped by 5 bases and J by 2 bases, with 18 bases between them. Germline V lookup: CDR1 SQVTM, CDR2 ANQGSEA. CDR3 in DNA: TGCAGCGTTTCTGGCGCGGGCACATCGAACTATGGCTACACCTTC. This translates into CSVSGAGTSNYGYTF.

The chain joins TRBV9 to TRBJ1-1, with D unresolved. The V end lost 0 bases, the J end lost 0 bases, and 12 bases lay between the germline ends. Germline V gene lookup returns CDR1 SGDLS and CDR2 YYNGEE. The CDR3 is made up of 16 amino acids. The CDR3 region has the DNA TGTGCCAGCAGCGTAGAGCCAGGAATCATGAACACTGAAGCTTTCTTT. Its translation is CASSVEPGIMNTEAFF.

The rearrangement uses TRBV6-6 and TRBJ2-7, with no clear D. The CDR3 sequence is 14 residues long. The V and J ends lost 2 bases and 3 bases respectively, with 11 bases between them. CDR1 and CDR2 (germline): MNHNY, SVGAGI (reference sequence). This CDR3 is CASSYPHTGYEQYF. CDR3 DNA: TGTGCCAGCAGTTACCCTCACACGGGCTACGAGCAGTACTTC.

This chain uses TRBV11-2 with TRBJ1-3; D is unresolved. The germline V gene encodes CDR1 SGHAT and CDR2 FQNNGV. The CDR3 runs to 13 residues. V lost 5 bases, J lost 9 bases, and 14 bases lay in between. In nucleotides, the CDR3 is TGTGCCAGCAGCCCCCCCCGAAAGAGCACCATATATTTT. Protein: CASSPPRKSTIYF.

The chain is built from TRBV2 and TRBJ1-5; the D gene is possibly TRBD1 (5 bases). Germline CDR1 and CDR2: SNHLY and FYNNEI. Deletions cut 1 base from V and 4 bases from J, with 11 bases between. The CDR3 covers 15 residues. Written as DNA, the CDR3 is TGTGCCAGCAGTGAAGAGGGGCTCGGGAATCAGCCCCAGCATTTT. Its protein is CASSEEGLGNQPQHF.

The rearrangement uses TRBV28 and TRBJ2-7; D perhaps matches TRBD2 (6 bases). Per germline, CDR1 MDHEN and CDR2 SYDVKM. This CDR3 is built from 15 residues. V was clipped by 6 bases and J by 8 bases, with 23 bases between them. The CDR3 coding sequence is TGTGCCAGCAGGCCCCCCCTAGCGATCGACGGCCAGCAGTACTTC. Translation gives CASRPPLAIDGQQYF. The full variable domain, completed using reference TRBV28 and TRBJ2-7, is DVKVTQSSRYLVKRTGEKVFLECVQDMDHENMFWYRQDPGLGLRLIYFSYDVKMKEKGDIPEGYSVSREKKERFSLILESASTNQTSMYLCASRPPLAIDGQQYFGPGTRLTVT.

The rearrangement uses TRBV4-1 and TRBJ2-3, with 13 positions matching TRBD2. Trimming removed 0 bases from V and 7 bases from J; junction bases left unmatched: 7. The CDR3 totals 17 residues. The germline gives CDR1 MGHRA, CDR2 YSYEKL. The chain's CDR3 is CASSQDLGTSGDHTQYF. CDR3 DNA: TGCGCCAGCAGCCAAGATTTAGGGACTAGCGGGGACCATACGCAGTATTTT.

The chain joins TRBV5-1 to TRBJ2-5, with 12 bases lining up with TRBD2. V lost 0 bases and J lost 5; bases outside the gene matches: 11. This CDR3 has 18 residues. Germline lookup yields CDR1 SGHRS and CDR2 YFSETQ. CDR3 in amino acids: CASSLGLAGGPGTETQYF. The CDR3 DNA sequence: TGCGCCAGCAGCTTGGGGCTAGCGGGAGGGCCAGGGACGGAGACCCAGTACTTC.

The chain is built from TRBV5-4 and TRBJ1-2; D not certain. Trimming took off 4 bases at V and 5 bases at J, with 15 bases between the two ends. Germline values: CDR1 SGHNT, CDR2 YYREEE (reference sequence). This CDR3 has 14 amino acids. Here the CDR3 reads CASSHAPDGYGYTF. CDR3 bases: TGTGCCAGCAGCCATGCACCCGACGGGTATGGCTACACCTTC.

The J gene is TRBJ2-3, the V gene TRBV5-6; 11 nucleotides line up with TRBD2. CDR1 and CDR2 from the germline V gene are SGHDT and YYEEEE. Trimming removed 3 bases from V and 4 bases from J; junction bases left unmatched: 13. The CDR3 has 18 residues. The CDR3 loop is CASSWTGGGTSGADTQYF. In nucleotides, the CDR3 is TGTGCCAGCAGCTGGACCGGGGGCGGGACTAGCGGAGCAGATACGCAGTATTTT.

This chain connects TRBV13 to TRBJ2-1; 8 bases align to TRBD2. The V gene end was trimmed by 5 bases and the J gene end by 7 bases; junction bases not matched to a gene: 7. Germline-derived CDR1 and CDR2 are PRHDT and FYEKMQ (reference sequence). The CDR3 contains 14 residues. The CDR3 coding sequence is TGTGCCAGCAGCCCGGGGGGGCCGATAAATGAGCAGTTCTTC. Translating gives CASSPGGPINEQFF.